This TCR beta chain was obtained from a study of CD8+ T cells in alopecia areata. Study background: Those treated were given oral tofacitinib at 5 to 10 mg twice daily. Study-level results: Across lesional scalp, and particularly alopecia totalis/universalis, clonality surpassed that of normal scalp.

Trimming removed 5 bases from V and 4 bases from J, with 6 bases in between. Per the germline V gene, CDR1 is SGHVS and CDR2 is FNYEAQ. The CDR3 has 12 amino acids. Reverse transcribed after extraction, RNA yielded cDNA as the sequencing template. Data came from immunoSEQ multiplex PCR; TCRdb stores just in-frame clones and leaves some out. The data show some 110,000 clones, 58% seen once. As for treatment: oral pan-JAK inhibitor, 5-10 mg twice daily. Notes on this clone: Its cognate antigen is unknown.

This receptor was identified in a human donor with alopecia areata. The chain uses TRBV7-6 and TRBJ1-5; D gene ambiguous. Source: CD8+ T cells sorted from blood, taken at week 4, from a patient treated with tofacitinib. This CDR3 is CASSGTNQPQHF. Written as DNA, the CDR3 is TGTGCCAGCAGCGGAACTAATCAGCCCCAGCATTTT.